The next 30 T cell receptor beta chains were all read from a single sample in a study of Ad26.COV2.S vaccination and SARS-CoV-2 variants. Only in-frame clones appear in the TCRdb table, and some are missing; sequencing was by immunoSEQ multiplex PCR. The table records a few hundred thousand clones, around 86% of them present only once. Indicated treatment: some 19 received Ad26.COV2.S at low or high dose, single or two shots; about five received placebo; per-sample allocation not given. It was on day 63 after the first vaccine or placebo injection that samples were taken. The material sequenced was peripheral blood, taken in a trial of Ad26.COV2.S vaccine versus placebo. Every receptor here comes from a person between 18 and 60 years old who received the Ad26.COV2.S COVID-19 vaccine or a placebo.

CDR3 residues: CASSVAGPSTDTQYF. The CDR3 DNA reads as TGTGCCAGCAGCGTAGCGGGGCCGAGCACAGATACGCAGTATTTT. The rearrangement links TRBV9 to TRBJ2-3; D possibly matches TRBD1 or TRBD2 (5 bases each). V was clipped by 0 bases and J by 0 bases, with 8 bases between them. Germline V gene data show CDR1 as SGDLS and CDR2 as YYNGEE. The CDR3 runs to 15 residues.

The genes are TRBV18 and TRBJ2-3; 7 positions match TRBD1. The CDR3 contains 13 residues. Germline loops: CDR1 KGHSH, CDR2 LQKENI. The V gene end was trimmed by 10 bases and the J gene end by 2 bases; junction bases not matched to a gene: 6. The CDR3 DNA sequence: TGTGCCACCACAGGGGCCCTCACAGATACGCAGTATTTT. This codes for CATTGALTDTQYF.

The gene calls are TRBV30 and TRBJ1-1; the D is unclear. V was pared by 4 bases and J by 0 bases, with 9 bases between. Germline assignment: CDR1 GTSNPN and CDR2 SVGIG (reference sequence). The CDR3 runs 13 residues. DNA for the CDR3: TGTGCCTGGATGGCGCAGGTGAACACTGAAGCTTTCTTT. Translating gives CAWMAQVNTEAFF.

J is TRBJ1-5 and V is TRBV30; D gene ambiguous. The length of the CDR3 is 12 residues. The ends were cut back, 0 bases at V and 5 bases at J, with 5 bases in the middle. Germline assignment: CDR1 GTSNPN and CDR2 SVGIG (reference sequence). In DNA, the CDR3 is TGTGCCTGGAGTGTAATGGATCAGCCCCAGCATTTT. It translates to CAWSVMDQPQHF.

About this clone: A much more abundant neighbour one base away suggests this may be a read error. The V and J genes are TRBV7-3 and TRBJ2-1; D is undetermined. CDR1 and CDR2 from the germline V gene are SGHTA and FQGTGA. The CDR3 has 12 residues. Trimming left V 2 bases short and J 7 bases short, with 6 bases between. CDR3: CASSLVGNEQFF. The CDR3 region has the DNA TGTGCCAGCAGCTTAGTGGGGAATGAGCAGTTCTTC. The whole variable domain, remainder taken from reference TRBV7-3 and TRBJ2-1, is GAGVSQTPSNKVTEKGKYVELRCDPISGHTALYWYRQSLGQGPEFLIYFQGTGAADDSGLPNDRFFAVRPEGSVSTLKIQRTERGDSAVYLCASSLVGNEQFFGPGTRLTVL.

The gene calls are TRBV7-2 and TRBJ2-7, with TRBD2 matching 16 bases. V lost 5 bases to trimming and J lost 6 bases; unmatched junction nucleotides: 4. The CDR3 is made up of 15 amino acids. Per germline, CDR1 SGHTA and CDR2 FQGNSA. CDR3 sequence (DNA): TGTGCCAGCAGCCCGGGACTAGCGGGGGGGTTCGAGCAGTACTTC. It specifies CASSPGLAGGFEQYF.

The chain employs TRBV20-1 and TRBJ2-4; weak D call: TRBD2 (5 bases). The ends were cut back, 3 bases at V and 5 bases at J, with 17 bases in the middle. Germline CDR1 and CDR2: DFQATT and SNEGSKA (reference sequence). The length of the CDR3 is 15 residues. The CDR3 nucleotides are TGCAGTGCTAGTCCTTCGGACGGGGTGCAAAACATTCAGTACTTC. This gives the protein CSASPSDGVQNIQYF.

In regard to this clone: Other DNA sequences within the sample encode an identical CDR3. The chain is built from TRBV18 and TRBJ2-5; D is undetermined. Germline assignment: CDR1 KGHSH and CDR2 LQKENI. The CDR3 is made up of 14 amino acids. Trimming removed 0 bases at V and 2 bases at J, with 7 bases between. In DNA, the CDR3 is TGTGCCAGCTCACCACCTACAGTGCAAGAGACCCAGTACTTC. Residues: CASSPPTVQETQYF.

This clone was counted between two and nine times. J is TRBJ1-5 and V is TRBV2; 10 bases are a match to TRBD1. Germline V lookup: CDR1 SNHLY, CDR2 FYNNEI. The V and J ends lost 5 bases and 9 bases, in that order; junction bases with no gene match: 10. This CDR3 is built from 15 residues. This chain's CDR3 is CASSPRGGQGRPQHF. Here the CDR3 DNA reads TGTGCCAGCAGTCCACGAGGGGGACAGGGGCGGCCCCAGCATTTT.

The J gene is TRBJ2-1, the V gene TRBV7-6, with 9 bases matching TRBD1. This CDR3 comprises 15 residues. Per germline, CDR1 SGHVS and CDR2 FNYEAQ. After removal of 5 bases from V and 9 bases from J, the junction contained 11 bases not matched to a gene. The CDR3 DNA reads TGTGCCAGCAGCCGAACCAGGGACAGGGAGACTGAGCAGTTCTTC. It encodes CASSRTRDRETEQFF.

The chain has TRBV15 and TRBJ2-7; the match to TRBD1 covers 10 bases. V was pared by 6 bases and J by 3 bases, with 8 bases of the junction left unmatched. The germline V gene has CDR1 LNHNV and CDR2 YYDKDF (reference sequence). This CDR3 spans 15 amino acids. DNA for the CDR3: TGTGCCACCAGTGATACGGGACAGGGGCGCTACGAGCAGTACTTC. Translated, it gives CATSDTGQGRYEQYF.

This clone occurred a few times. This chain's CDR3 is CASSPRGQGDEQYF. CDR3 sequence (DNA): TGCGCCAGCAGCCCAAGGGGACAGGGGGACGAGCAGTACTTC. This chain joins TRBV5-1 and TRBJ2-7; 11 bases are shared with TRBD1. This CDR3 spans 14 amino acids. Trimming removed 4 bases from V and 5 bases from J; junction bases left unmatched: 5. Germline V gene data show CDR1 as SGHRS and CDR2 as YFSETQ.

The rearrangement joins TRBV6-6 to TRBJ1-5; 8 nucleotides align to TRBD1. The trim removed 6 bases at V and 0 bases at J, leaving 13 bases unmatched. CDR3 length: 18 amino acids. CDR1 and CDR2 (germline): MNHNY, SVGAGI (reference sequence). DNA for the CDR3: TGTGCCAGCAGCCGACAGGGGACCAAGTTAAATAGCAATCAGCCCCAGCATTTT. Residues: CASSRQGTKLNSNQPQHF.

J is TRBJ1-2 and V is TRBV5-1; no reliable D call. This CDR3 is 14 amino acids long. Germline CDR1 and CDR2: SGHRS and YFSETQ. Trimming took off 0 bases at V and 0 bases at J, with 6 bases between the two ends. As DNA, the CDR3 is TGCGCCAGCAGCTTGGACAGAGCTAACTATGGCTACACCTTC. Residues: CASSLDRANYGYTF.

This clone was detected once. J is TRBJ2-3 and V is TRBV30; possibly TRBD2 for D (5 bases). CDR3 size: 13 residues. Trimming took off 3 bases at V and 0 bases at J, with 7 bases between the two ends. CDR1 is GTSNPN and CDR2 is SVGIG in the germline V gene (reference sequence). CDR3 sequence reads: CAWSGVSTDTQYF. The CDR3 nucleotides are TGTGCCTGGAGCGGGGTTAGCACAGATACGCAGTATTTT.

The chain combines TRBV7-6 with TRBJ2-5, with TRBD1 matching 7 bases. The CDR3 is 15 residues long. CDR1 is SGHVS, CDR2 FNYEAQ, per germline. Trimming cost V 6 bases and J 5 bases; bases outside gene matches: 12. CDR3 in DNA: TGTGCCAGCAGTTCTACCCTGGACAGGAATGAGACCCAGTACTTC. Its translation is CASSSTLDRNETQYF.

The chain combines TRBV18 with TRBJ2-1, with 9 positions matching TRBD1. Unmatched junction bases numbered 4, after V lost 3 bases and J lost 7 bases. Germline values: CDR1 KGHSH, CDR2 LQKENI. The CDR3 covers 14 residues. DNA of the CDR3: TGTGCCAGCTCACCTAGGACAGGGGTGAATGAGCAGTTCTTC. It codes for CASSPRTGVNEQFF.

The chain employs TRBV11-2 and TRBJ1-4; no definite D call. The CDR3 sequence is 12 residues long. Germline V gives CDR1 SGHAT, CDR2 FQNNGV. The ends were cut back, 3 bases at V and 7 bases at J, with 6 bases in the middle. As DNA, the CDR3 is TGTGCCAGCAGCTTGGGGAGTGAAAAACTGTTTTTT. Protein: CASSLGSEKLFF. Full variable domain (remainder filled in from reference TRBV11-2 and TRBJ1-4): EAGVAQSPRYKIIEKRQSVAFWCNPISGHATLYWYQQILGQGPKLLIQFQNNGVVDDSQLPKDRFSAERLKGVDSTLKIQPAKLEDSAVYLCASSLGSEKLFFGSGTQLSVL.

This chain joins TRBV6-2 or TRBV6-3 and TRBJ1-1, with a possible D match to TRBD1 (5 bases). The V end lost 2 bases, the J end lost 7 bases, and 11 bases lay between the germline ends. The CDR3 covers 13 residues. The V gene's germline CDR1 is MNHEY and CDR2 SVGEGT. In DNA form, the CDR3 reads TGTGCCAGCAGTTACGAGGCGGGGGGTGAAGCTTTCTTT. Translating it yields CASSYEAGGEAFF.

The gene calls are TRBV2 and TRBJ1-6, with a possible D match to TRBD1 (5 bases). The CDR3 contains 17 residues. Trimming stripped 6 bases from V and 4 bases from J, with 19 bases between. The germline V gene encodes CDR1 SNHLY and CDR2 FYNNEI. The CDR3 sequence: CASRSGWEGPYNSPLHF. In DNA form, the CDR3 reads TGTGCCAGCAGGAGCGGTTGGGAGGGGCCTTATAATTCACCCCTCCACTTT.

V usage is TRBV3-1 (or the pseudogene TRBV3-2) and J usage is TRBJ2-7; 9 bases fit TRBD1. This CDR3 has 15 amino acids. With 2 bases clipped from V and 6 bases from J, the junction kept 8 bases outside the gene matches. CDR1 is LGHDT and CDR2 is YNNKEL in the germline V gene (reference sequence). This CDR3 reads CASSQSGTGIGEQYF. Here the CDR3 DNA reads TGTGCCAGCAGCCAATCTGGGACAGGGATTGGCGAGCAGTACTTC.

J is TRBJ1-6 and V is TRBV7-2, with D hard to call. V lost 5 bases, J lost 4 bases, and 9 bases lay in between. Germline CDR1 and CDR2: SGHTA and FQGNSA. This CDR3 has 14 amino acids. Here the CDR3 DNA reads TGTGCCAGCAGCCCCCAAAATTATAATTCACCCCTCCACTTT. It is translated as CASSPQNYNSPLHF.

V usage is TRBV5-1 and J usage is TRBJ1-1; TRBD1 matches 7 bases. There are 14 residues in the CDR3. With V trimmed by 4 bases and J by 1 base, 4 bases remained unmatched. Germline V gives CDR1 SGHRS, CDR2 YFSETQ. The CDR3 loop is CASSIWTGNTEAFF. The DNA of the CDR3 is TGCGCCAGCAGCATCTGGACAGGGAACACTGAAGCTTTCTTT.

The chain has TRBV3-1 (or the pseudogene TRBV3-2) and TRBJ1-3, with D possibly matching TRBD1 (5 bases). Germline CDR1 and CDR2: LGHDT and YNNKEL (reference sequence). The V gene lost 1 base and the J gene lost 0 bases, with 13 bases spanning the gap. There are 17 residues in the CDR3. The CDR3 reads CASSQGYRLVSGNTIYF. The CDR3 DNA reads as TGTGCCAGCAGCCAAGGGTACAGGCTCGTCTCTGGAAACACCATATATTTT.

The chain is built from TRBV15 and TRBJ1-3, with 9 bases lining up with TRBD1. Looked up from germline, CDR1 is LNHNV and CDR2 is YYDKDF (reference sequence). V was pared by 4 bases and J by 3 bases, with 4 bases of the junction left unmatched. This CDR3 is 15 amino acids long. In nucleotides, the CDR3 is TGTGCCACCAGCAAGGGACAGGGACTTGGAAACACCATATATTTT. Translating gives CATSKGQGLGNTIYF.

The rearrangement uses TRBV18 and TRBJ1-1; D gene uncertain. CDR3 length: 17 residues. The germline V gene encodes CDR1 KGHSH and CDR2 LQKENI. Trimming left V 2 bases short and J 3 bases short, with 19 bases between. The CDR3 nucleotides are TGTGCCAGCTCACCATGGCTACCTTTAAAGGGATACACTGAAGCTTTCTTT. Amino acid sequence: CASSPWLPLKGYTEAFF.

This clone was seen only once. The chain couples TRBV5-6 to TRBJ1-5; no definite D call. Trimming took off 3 bases at V and 0 bases at J, with 10 bases between the two ends. The germline V gene encodes CDR1 SGHDT and CDR2 YYEEEE. The CDR3 contains 15 residues. CDR3 DNA: TGTGCCAGCAGCTCAAAGGTCCCTAGCAATCAGCCCCAGCATTTT. Protein sequence: CASSSKVPSNQPQHF.

This CDR3 reads CASSLATGVNYGYTF. CDR3 in DNA: TGCGCCAGCAGCCTGGCTACAGGGGTGAACTATGGCTACACCTTC. V gene TRBV4-1 combines with J gene TRBJ1-2, with 7 bases that match TRBD1. The CDR3 covers 15 residues. Germline V gene sequence: CDR1 MGHRA, CDR2 YSYEKL. V lost 4 bases to trimming and J lost 2 bases; unmatched junction nucleotides: 7.

The chain is built from TRBV28 and TRBJ1-5; no definite D call. The germline V gene encodes CDR1 MDHEN and CDR2 SYDVKM. The CDR3 runs to 14 residues. V was trimmed by 3 bases and J by 0 bases, leaving 6 bases between them. The CDR3 nucleotides are TGTGCCAGCAGTTTTCCCTTTAGCAATCAGCCCCAGCATTTT. The encoded protein is CASSFPFSNQPQHF.

The chain combines TRBV11-1 with TRBJ2-5, with D perhaps matching TRBD2 (5 bases). Germline lookup yields CDR1 SGHAT and CDR2 FQDESV (reference sequence). V gave up 5 bases and J gave up 2 bases, with 9 bases separating them. The CDR3 has 13 residues. For the CDR3, the DNA is TGTGCCAGCAGCCCGGGATCTCAAGAGACCCAGTACTTC. Residues: CASSPGSQETQYF.